This record covers a single TCR beta chain. CDR3 length equals 14 residues. Trimming took 4 bases from V and 6 from J, leaving 10 bases between them. Germline V lookup: CDR1 SEHNR, CDR2 FQNEAQ (reference sequence). Clones were read by immunoSEQ multiplex PCR, and TCRdb kept only the in-frame ones, dropping some. Of approximately 300,000 clones detected, roughly 90% appear once; the ten largest clones hold roughly a tenth. The data stem from a study of blood T cell repertoires in COVID-19. The sequence came from a young woman who had recovered from COVID-19. The chain recombines TRBV7-9 with TRBJ1-6, with D maybe TRBD1 (5 bases). Sequencing was carried out using PBMCs or T cells enriched from blood (not recorded which). The DNA for the CDR3 is TGTGCCAGCAGCTCTCAGGGTACTAATTCACCCCTCCACTTT. Encoded protein: CASSSQGTNSPLHF.